Sequencing of this T cell receptor beta chain was carried out in a study of T cells after posttransplantation cyclophosphamide. The CDR3 spans 13 residues. The germline V gene encodes CDR1 MRHNA and CDR2 SNTAGT. Trimming took 6 bases from V and 8 from J; bases not matched to a gene: 2. The protocol was immunoSEQ multiplex PCR, while the TCRdb copy is restricted to in-frame clones and leaves out a portion. The sample has around 34,000 clones, none seen only once. Findings and caveats of the study: After PTCy, TRB diversity resembled that of CNI/methotrexate controls.

Ten or more counts support this clone. Its antigen is not identified. The clonotype comes from a middle-aged man in good health, CMV-negative, and a related stem cell transplant donor. The V gene is TRBV6-4, the J gene TRBJ1-4, with 11 bases fitting TRBD1. The specimen sequenced was PBMCs. This chain's CDR3 is CASSRDRGEKLFF. The CDR3 DNA follows: TGTGCCAGCAGCCGGGACAGGGGGGAAAAACTGTTTTTT.